This T cell receptor (beta chain) was recovered during a study of T cell changes during pregnancy in multiple sclerosis (dated by TCRdb to the late 2010s). Background for the entire study: Changes in the T cell repertoire over the course of pregnancy were examined in this study in women with multiple sclerosis.

Library preparation employed the immunoSEQ multiplex PCR assay. This immuneACCESS table, as held by TCRdb, lists in-frame sequences with V and J called but not all clones. Of the missing ones, under half trace to an unresolved V gene in checked studies; the others have no known cause. The sample has some 120,000 clones on record, 95% to 98% of them singletons. The ten most abundant clones make up more than 0.4% of the sample. In the case of this clone: Its antigen is still unknown. Per-nucleotide qualities are absent, and no much larger clonotype sits a single base away.

The sample here was peripheral blood, taken after pregnancy. The receptor was isolated from a female donor with multiple sclerosis, enrolled in a pregnancy study.

The CDR3: CASSQGLDRGREQFF. The DNA is TGCGCCAGCAGCCAAGGCCTCGACAGGGGTCGTGAGCAGTTCTTC. This chain joins TRBV4-1 to TRBJ2-1; TRBD1 lines up with 8 middle nucleotides. V is trimmed back by 1 base and J by 9 bases, and the junction contains 8 bases that no gene match accounts for. The germline V gene gives CDR1 as MGHRA and CDR2 as YSYEKL. From the cysteine up to the phenylalanine, the CDR3 has a length of 15 residues. Only the CDR3 region is kept as DNA, spanning 45 bases read in frame from base 1.